Given below is one T cell receptor (beta chain) in context. This entry is derived from a study of blood T cell repertoires in COVID-19. Whole-study context: Samples representing acute and convalescent COVID-19 were sourced from the United States, Italy and Spain.

The protocol was immunoSEQ multiplex PCR, while the TCRdb copy is restricted to in-frame clones and leaves out a portion. The sample shows about 440,000 clones, around 88% of them seen only once. With 6 bases clipped from V and 0 bases from J, the junction kept 3 bases outside the gene matches. The CDR3 is 15 amino acids. In germline, CDR1 is SNHLY, CDR2 FYNNEI. The sequence was obtained from a woman aged 50 to 60 with COVID-19, enrolled during active disease. The specimen sequenced was peripheral blood. The chain joins TRBV2 to TRBJ1-4, with 8 bases that match TRBD1. The CDR3 DNA is TGTGCCAGCAGCCCGGACAGGGCAACTAATGAAAAACTGTTTTTT. Amino acids: CASSPDRATNEKLFF.